Listed here is a single T cell receptor beta chain. This clonotype was picked up a small number of times. Its antigen target is currently unknown. No qualities accompany the bases; no much larger clone lies one base away. This entry is derived from a study of response to subunit inactivated influenza vaccine (dated by TCRdb to the late 2010s). Regarding the study in general: The study used deep quantitative T cell receptor repertoire profiling to track responses to a trivalent subunit inactivated influenza vaccine.

Study-level results and caveats: The authors proposed that each seasonal influenza vaccination may bring in only a limited number of new T cells.

The intended sense of this specimen's time point label: more than 35 days after influenza vaccine administration. From the cysteine up to the phenylalanine, the CDR3 has a length of 14 residues. The entry retains the CDR3 DNA only, 42 bases that are in frame from base 1. Via the germline V gene, CDR1 is MNHNS and CDR2 SASEGT. V is shortened by 6 bases, J by 5 bases, and the region joining them spans 16 bases. The receptor library was made with RT-PCR. The sample was run on an Illumina HiSeq 2500. TCRdb took the public reads, trimmed them with fastp at Q25, ran MiXCR for clone calling and kept in-frame beta chains. Entries that share a CDR3 protein sequence are merged under the most common genes and DNA. For this sample there are 150,000 to 200,000 distinct CDR3 sequences; 11% appear just once. In total, the top ten clones hold around 12% of the sample.

The TCR sequence derives from a man aged 50-59 years who received an inactivated influenza vaccine. Donor details come from another sample of the same person, matched by shared clones. Specimen: non-naive T cells sorted from PBMCs, collected more than 35 days after vaccination. This specimen's cell subset or site label, interpreted: memory T cell fraction. The V and J genes are TRBV6-1 and TRBJ1-1; TRBD1 is a possible D gene, resting on 5 matching bases. CDR3 loop: CASRNGDRMTEAFF. Here is the DNA: TGTGCCAGCAGAAATGGGGACCGTATGACTGAAGCTTTCTTT.